This TCR beta chain was recorded in a study of cytomegalovirus exposure and HLA in healthy donors. Study summary: From donors who were HLA-typed, an early data release held about 85 million unique TCRs.

Study-wide findings and caveats: The authors considered a cluster of highly shared sequence variants likely to be a sequencing artifact. Among TCR beta chains, those listed as cytomegalovirus-associated numbered over 150.

The PCR used 60 Vbeta and 13 Jbeta primers. In the authors' methods: The authors later counted 65 million to 80 million unique TCR beta chains, some 10 million of them shared. Data came from immunoSEQ multiplex PCR; TCRdb stores just in-frame clones and leaves some out. That table furnishes V, J and clone size, whereas the DNA furnished D and trimming. The sample lists 50,000 to 70,000 clones, roughly 74% occurring once. As regards this clone: Its matching antigen is unknown.

Germline CDR1 is LGHNA and CDR2 is YSLEER. The V gene end was trimmed by 1 base and the J gene end by 5 bases; junction bases not matched to a gene: 10. CDR3 length: 16 amino acids. The receptor comes from a man aged 35 to 55 in good health and CMV-seropositive. Specimen: PBMCs. The chain joins TRBV4-3 to TRBJ2-7; 8 bases map to TRBD1. The CDR3: CASSQGPGGEKDEQYF. The CDR3 DNA follows: TGCGCCAGCAGCCAAGGCCCAGGGGGCGAGAAGGACGAGCAGTACTTC.